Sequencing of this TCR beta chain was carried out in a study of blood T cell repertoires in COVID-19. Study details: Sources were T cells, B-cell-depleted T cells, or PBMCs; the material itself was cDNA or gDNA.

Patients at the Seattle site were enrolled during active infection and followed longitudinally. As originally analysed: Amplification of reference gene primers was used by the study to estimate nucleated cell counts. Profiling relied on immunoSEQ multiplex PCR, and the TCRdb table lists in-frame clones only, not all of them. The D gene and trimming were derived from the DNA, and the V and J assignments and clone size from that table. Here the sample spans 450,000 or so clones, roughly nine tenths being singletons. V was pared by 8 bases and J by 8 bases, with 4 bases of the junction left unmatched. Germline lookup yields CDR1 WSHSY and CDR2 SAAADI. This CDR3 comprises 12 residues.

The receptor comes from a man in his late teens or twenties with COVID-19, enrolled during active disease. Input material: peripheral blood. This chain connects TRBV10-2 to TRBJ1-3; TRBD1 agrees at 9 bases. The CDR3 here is CASLGQGHTIYF. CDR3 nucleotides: TGCGCCAGCCTCGGACAGGGGCACACCATATATTTT.